One sample yielded the 12 T cell receptor beta chains listed below, sequenced in a study of Graves' ophthalmopathy and Graves' hyperthyroidism. TCR beta CDR3 regions were amplified from RNA transcripts. RT-PCR was first run with HTBI primers, then multiplex PCR in a second round. TCRdb re-derived calls from the multiplex PCR reads in MiXCR, one entry per CDR3 protein. Of more than 550,000 distinct CDR3 sequences listed, over 40% were seen once; the top ten hold roughly 3%. The sequenced sample was peripheral blood. The receptors come from an adult man with Graves' ophthalmopathy.

This clonotype was seen just once. One end of the junction does not line up with germline, which may come from a read error. This sequence joins TRBV15 and TRBJ2-7; no clear D. The CDR3 runs 17 residues. CDR1 and CDR2 from the germline V gene are LNHNV and YYDKDF (reference sequence). The CDR3 coding sequence is TGTGCCACCAGCAGAGTTCTCGGACCCGAAAGCTCCTACGAGCAGCACTTC. It specifies CATSRVLGPESSYEQHF.

This chain joins TRBV12-3 or TRBV12-4 and TRBJ1-2; possibly TRBD1 for D (6 bases). This CDR3 region has 15 residues. V gave up 3 bases and J gave up 4 bases, with 15 bases separating them. DNA of the CDR3: TGTGCCAGCAGTTTTACGGCAGGGGATATCTATGGCTACACCTTC. It yields the protein CASSFTAGDIYGYTF.

V is TRBV5-1 and J is TRBJ1-1; D may be TRBD1 (6 bases). CDR1 SGHRS and CDR2 YFSETQ come from the germline V gene. Trimming pared 0 bases from V and 2 bases from J, leaving 11 bases between. The CDR3 covers 15 residues. CDR3 nucleotides: TGCGCCAGCAGCTTGGAAGCAGGGACAAACACTGAAGCTTTCTTT. This translates into CASSLEAGTNTEAFF.

This clonotype has a count of ten or more. The V call is TRBV10-3, the J call TRBJ1-2, with TRBD1 matching 9 bases. The V gene's germline CDR1 is ENHRY and CDR2 SYGVKD. The CDR3 has 16 amino acids. J lost 8 bases, V lost 7 bases, and 17 bases had no gene match. CDR3 region: CAITEVWVRDRDGYTF. Here the CDR3 DNA reads TGTGCCATCACCGAGGTCTGGGTCCGGGACAGGGACGGCTACACCTTC.

Note on this clonotype: A read error may account for a junction end that differs from germline. This CDR3 reads CASSSRDRGLLDTGELLF. The DNA for the CDR3 is TGTGCCAGCAGCAGCCGGGACAGGGGACTACTCGACACCGGGGAGCTGCTTTTT. The chain recombines TRBV25-1 with TRBJ2-2, with TRBD1 matching over 10 bases. In germline, CDR1 is MGHDK, CDR2 SYGVNS. The CDR3 has 18 amino acids. The full variable domain, completed using reference TRBV25-1 and TRBJ2-2, is EADIYQTPRYLVIGTGKKITLECSQTMGHDKMYWYQQDPGMELHLIHYSYGVNSTEKGDLSSESTVSRIRTEHFPLTLESARPSHTSQYLCASSSRDRGLLDTGELLFGEGSRLTVL.

This clonotype showed up many times. This chain uses TRBV29-1 with TRBJ2-2; the D gene could be TRBD1 or TRBD2 (5 bases each). Germline CDR1 SQVTM, CDR2 ANQGSEA. The CDR3 consists of 11 residues. The V gene lost 4 bases and the J gene lost 8 bases, with 8 bases spanning the gap. CDR3 DNA: TGCAGCGTTGTATGGGGGGGGGAGCTGTTTTTT. Residues: CSVVWGGELFF.

Many counts were recorded for this clonotype. The chain uses TRBV19 and TRBJ2-5; 9 bases are shared with TRBD2. Germline V gene data show CDR1 as LNHDA and CDR2 as SQIVND (reference sequence). The CDR3 runs to 15 residues. The junction had 11 bases not matched to a gene; V was cut back by 7 bases and J by 5 bases. The CDR3, as DNA: TGTGCCAGTATGGACCTCGGGACTAGCCACGAGACCCAGTACTTC. Translated: CASMDLGTSHETQYF.

The chain links TRBV4-1 to TRBJ1-2; TRBD1 agrees at 9 bases. Germline CDR1 is MGHRA and CDR2 is YSYEKL. J lost 8 bases, V lost 0 bases, and 10 bases had no gene match. This CDR3 is built from 16 residues. CDR3 nucleotide sequence: TGCGCCAGCAGCCAAGACTCGACAGGGGGGGCGGTCGGCTACACCTTC. It translates to CASSQDSTGGAVGYTF.

This clonotype was found many times. V is TRBV7-9 and J is TRBJ2-5; 11 positions match TRBD1. Germline trimming cut 5 bases from V and 5 bases from J; bases unmatched to any gene: 10. Germline V gene lookup returns CDR1 SEHNR and CDR2 FQNEAQ (reference sequence). The CDR3 is made up of 16 amino acids. CDR3 protein: CASSVGDRGSAETQYF. CDR3 sequence (DNA): TGTGCCAGCAGCGTAGGGGACAGGGGGTCGGCGGAGACCCAGTACTTC.

The rearrangement joins TRBV7-9 to TRBJ1-6, with D maybe TRBD1 (5 bases). The CDR3 is 16 residues long. Germline V gives CDR1 SEHNR, CDR2 FQNEAQ (reference sequence). V dropped 6 bases and J dropped 4 bases, with 16 bases sitting between them. CDR3: CASSSDMSLYNSPLHF. Written as DNA, the CDR3 is TGTGCCAGCAGTTCGGACATGTCCCTTTATAATTCACCCCTCCACTTT. Looking up the rest from reference TRBV7-9 and TRBJ1-6 gives the full variable domain: DTGVSQNPRHKITKRGQNVTFRCDPISEHNRLYWYRQTLGQGPEFLTYFQNEAQLEKSRLLSDRFSAERPKGSFSTLEIQRTEQGDSAMYLCASSSDMSLYNSPLHFGNGTRLTVT.

This chain connects TRBV3-1 to TRBJ2-5; no reliable D call. V lost 2 bases to trimming and J lost 4 bases, with 11 bases between them. Germline V lookup: CDR1 LGHDT, CDR2 YNNKEL (reference sequence). The CDR3 spans 14 residues. The CDR3 DNA is TGTGCCAGCAGCCAAAGAGTTGCTTTAGAGACCCAGTACTTC. Translating it yields CASSQRVALETQYF.

There are a few counts of this clonotype. CDR3 region: CASSPGLAGVNTGELFF. In DNA form, the CDR3 reads TGTGCCAGCAGCCCGGGACTAGCGGGGGTGAACACCGGGGAGCTGTTTTTT. The chain couples TRBV7-3 to TRBJ2-2, with 14 nucleotides matching TRBD2. Per germline, CDR1 SGHTA and CDR2 FQGTGA. V shed 5 bases and J 1 base; nucleotides not matched to a gene: 3. The CDR3 extends over 17 amino acids.